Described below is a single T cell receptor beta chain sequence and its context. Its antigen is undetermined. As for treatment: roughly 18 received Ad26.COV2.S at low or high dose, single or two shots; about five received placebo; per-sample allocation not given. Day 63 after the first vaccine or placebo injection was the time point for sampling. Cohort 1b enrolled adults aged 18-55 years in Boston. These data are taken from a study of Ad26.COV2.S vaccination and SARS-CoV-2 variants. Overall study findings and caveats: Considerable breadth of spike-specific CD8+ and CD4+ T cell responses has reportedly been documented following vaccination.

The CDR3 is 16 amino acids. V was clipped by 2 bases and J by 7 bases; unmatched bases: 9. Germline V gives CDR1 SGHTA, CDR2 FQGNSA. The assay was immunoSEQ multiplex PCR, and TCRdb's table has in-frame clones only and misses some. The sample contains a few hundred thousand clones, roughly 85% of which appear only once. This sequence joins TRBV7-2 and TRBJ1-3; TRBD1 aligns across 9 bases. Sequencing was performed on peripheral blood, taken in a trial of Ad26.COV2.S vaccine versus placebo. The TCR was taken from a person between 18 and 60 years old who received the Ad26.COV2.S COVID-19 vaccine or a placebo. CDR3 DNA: TGTGCCAGCAGCTTAAGCTGGACAGGGGCTCTGAACACCATATATTTT. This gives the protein CASSLSWTGALNTIYF.